This TCR beta chain derives from a study of regulatory T cells. Points from the study as a whole: Skewed V and J usage and few unique V-J pairs marked patient repertoires, most in Tregs.

In its sample, this clone was seen once. What it recognizes is unknown. Primers: 52 TRBV forward and 13 TRBJ reverse. Produced via immunoSEQ multiplex PCR; TCRdb's table is partial and in-frame only. The repertoire holds 9,000 to 10,000 clones, with over 75% as singletons. Two CD3G-deficient patients had more severe autoimmunity; all had some. Patients aged 2 to 39 years had fewer naive T cells. Trimming pared 4 bases from V and 7 bases from J, leaving 14 bases between. The CDR3 covers 13 residues. CDR1 is MNHEY, CDR2 SMNVEV, per germline (reference sequence). The sequenced sample consisted of CD8+ T cells sorted from blood. The origin of this receptor is a person between 18 and 30 years old with CD3G deficiency. The chain joins TRBV27 to TRBJ2-7; D remains ambiguous. CDR3 residues: CASSSDGNGEQYF. In nucleotides, the CDR3 is TGTGCCAGCAGTTCCGACGGTAACGGGGAGCAGTACTTC.